The 19 T cell receptor beta chains below all came from one sample that was sequenced in a study of OX40 agonist ivuxolimab in advanced cancers. TCRdb's copy holds only in-frame clones and misses some; the assay was immunoSEQ multiplex PCR. The profile shows 48,000 or so clones, about 83% of them singletons. This specimen was CD4+ or CD8+ T cells sorted from blood, taken in a trial of the OX40 agonist ivuxolimab. Receptors originate from an adult with an advanced solid tumor such as melanoma, head and neck, liver or kidney cancer.

The J gene is TRBJ2-7, the V gene TRBV27, with D perhaps TRBD1 (6 bases). Germline loops: CDR1 MNHEY, CDR2 SMNVEV (reference sequence). The CDR3 is made up of 17 amino acids. Trimming took off 2 bases at V and 3 bases at J, with 20 bases between the two ends. This CDR3 reads CASSLTPGLGALYEQYF. Here the CDR3 DNA reads TGTGCCAGCAGTTTAACCCCCGGCTTGGGGGCTCTCTACGAGCAGTACTTC.

The gene calls are TRBV9 and TRBJ2-3; 11 bases fit TRBD2. With V trimmed by 0 bases and J by 2 bases, 5 bases remained unmatched. CDR3 length: 17 residues. The germline CDR1 and CDR2 sequences are SGDLS and YYNGEE. CDR3: CASSVGLAGGLTDTQYF. In DNA, the CDR3 is TGTGCCAGCAGCGTAGGTCTAGCGGGGGGCCTCACAGATACGCAGTATTTT.

This clone was observed once. The V gene is TRBV6-5, the J gene TRBJ1-4; tentatively, D is TRBD1 (5 bases). V was cut by 6 bases and J by 3 bases, with 8 bases left in between. This CDR3 is 13 amino acids long. Germline V gives CDR1 MNHEY, CDR2 SVGAGI. CDR3 nucleotide sequence: TGTGCCAGCAGGGGGACCGCTAATGAAAAACTGTTTTTT. Its translation is CASRGTANEKLFF.

The chain uses TRBV27 and TRBJ2-1, with D perhaps given as TRBD1 or TRBD2 (5 bases each). The ends were cut back, 6 bases at V and 2 bases at J, with 11 bases in the middle. The CDR3 covers 14 residues. Germline V gene data show CDR1 as MNHEY and CDR2 as SMNVEV (reference sequence). The CDR3 nucleotides read TGTGCCAGCAGCCCCGGGGCGACCTACAATGAGCAGTTCTTC. Its translation is CASSPGATYNEQFF.

The chain links TRBV5-1 to TRBJ1-1, with 9 bases that match TRBD1. This CDR3 is built from 15 residues. The junction had 6 bases not matched to a gene; V was cut back by 5 bases and J by 1 base. From germline, CDR1 is SGHRS and CDR2 YFSETQ. CDR3 nucleotide sequence: TGCGCCAGCAGATACGGGACAGGGACGAACACTGAAGCTTTCTTT. Amino acids: CASRYGTGTNTEAFF. Looking up the rest from reference TRBV5-1 and TRBJ1-1 gives the full variable domain: KAGVTQTPRYLIKTRGQQVTLSCSPISGHRSVSWYQQTPGQGLQFLFEYFSETQRNKGNFPGRFSGRQFSNSRSEMNVSTLELGDSALYLCASRYGTGTNTEAFFGQGTRLTVV.

V gene TRBV6-5 combines with J gene TRBJ2-1, with D tentatively TRBD2 (6 bases). There are 13 residues in the CDR3. Germline-derived CDR1 and CDR2 are MNHEY and SVGAGI. Trimming shortened V by 1 base and J by 10 bases, and 11 bases separated the two germline ends. CDR3 coding DNA: TGTGCCAGCAGTTACTATCCAGGGAGGGAGCAGTTCTTC. It specifies CASSYYPGREQFF.

This rearrangement joins TRBV7-8 to TRBJ2-1, with D perhaps TRBD1 (6 bases). Germline V gene lookup returns CDR1 SGHVS and CDR2 FQNEAQ. V was pared by 5 bases and J by 5 bases, with 10 bases between. The CDR3 runs to 13 residues. CDR3 in DNA: TGTGCCAGCAGCCCACACAGGGACAATGAGCAGTTCTTC. This gives the protein CASSPHRDNEQFF.

The chain carries TRBV4-3 and TRBJ1-3; D gene ambiguous. Looked up from germline, CDR1 is LGHNA and CDR2 is YSLEER. Deletions cut 2 bases from V and 1 base from J, with 12 bases between. The CDR3 runs to 16 residues. CDR3 nucleotides: TGCGCCAGCAGCCAATCTATGACTGCTTCTGGAAACACCATATATTTT. It encodes CASSQSMTASGNTIYF.

This clone has only one observation. The genes are TRBV27 and TRBJ2-7; tentative D call: TRBD1 (5 bases). V was shortened by 6 bases and J by 3 bases, with 15 bases between the two germline ends. The germline V gene encodes CDR1 MNHEY and CDR2 SMNVEV (reference sequence). The CDR3 covers 14 residues. As DNA, the CDR3 is TGTGCCAGCAGGTCTTCGGACATCCTCTACGAGCAGTACTTC. Its protein product is CASRSSDILYEQYF.

This rearrangement joins TRBV19 to TRBJ1-2; D remains unclear. Looked up from germline, CDR1 is LNHDA and CDR2 is SQIVND (reference sequence). V gave up 3 bases and J gave up 2 bases, with 19 bases separating them. This CDR3 contains 17 residues. Here the CDR3 DNA reads TGTGCCAGTAGTATTCAGATTTCCTTTTTCAGAAACTATGGCTACACCTTC. Protein: CASSIQISFFRNYGYTF.

The chain recombines TRBV7-2 with TRBJ1-1, with 8 bases aligning to TRBD1. The germline gives CDR1 SGHTA, CDR2 FQGNSA. V gave up 5 bases and J gave up 9 bases; unmatched junction bases: 5. The CDR3 length is 12 residues. The CDR3 coding sequence is TGTGCCAGCAGCCTGGACAGGGTACAAGCTTTCTTT. It yields the protein CASSLDRVQAFF.

This rearrangement joins TRBV5-1 to TRBJ2-7; 11 bases agree with TRBD2. The germline CDR1 and CDR2 sequences are SGHRS and YFSETQ. The CDR3 length is 15 residues. Trimming took 0 bases from V and 7 from J; bases not matched to a gene: 6. Here the CDR3 reads CASSLVAGGHNEQYF. The DNA for the CDR3 is TGCGCCAGCAGCTTGGTAGCGGGGGGGCATAATGAGCAGTACTTC.

The chain's CDR3 is CASSDSGTRTDTQYF. As DNA, the CDR3 is TGTGCCAGCAGTGATTCAGGGACACGCACAGATACGCAGTATTTT. J is TRBJ2-3 and V is TRBV2; D is possibly TRBD1 (6 bases). Looked up from germline, CDR1 is SNHLY and CDR2 is FYNNEI. V was pared by 3 bases and J by 1 base, with 11 bases between. CDR3 length: 15 amino acids.

This clone was found once. The J gene is TRBJ2-1, the V gene TRBV5-4; no definite D call. The V gene's germline CDR1 is SGHNT and CDR2 YYREEE (reference sequence). Deletions cut 7 bases from V and 8 bases from J, with 13 bases between. CDR3 length: 12 residues. In DNA form, the CDR3 reads TGTGCCAGCCGGCTCCCGAACGATGAGCAGTTCTTC. Encoded protein: CASRLPNDEQFF.

The V gene is TRBV6-5, the J gene TRBJ2-5; D might be TRBD1 (6 bases). Looked up from germline, CDR1 is MNHEY and CDR2 is SVGAGI. Deletions cut 0 bases from V and 1 base from J, with 12 bases between. This CDR3 contains 16 residues. The CDR3 region has the DNA TGTGCCAGCAGTTACTCGGGCAGGGGCGGCCAAGAGACCCAGTACTTC. Amino acids: CASSYSGRGGQETQYF.

This clone was detected only once. The chain employs TRBV5-6 and TRBJ2-3, with D unclear. The CDR3 runs 17 residues. Trimming stripped 1 base from V and 0 bases from J, with 15 bases between. Germline CDR1 reads SGHDT; CDR2 reads YYEEEE. Here the CDR3 DNA reads TGTGCCAGCAGCTTGTTCTTTACTCCCCGAAGCACAGATACGCAGTATTTT. Translating gives CASSLFFTPRSTDTQYF.

The chain couples TRBV5-1 to TRBJ2-5; TRBD2 matches at 10 bases. The CDR3 totals 13 residues. Trimming removed 4 bases from V and 7 bases from J; junction bases left unmatched: 4. Germline V CDR1 and CDR2: SGHRS, YFSETQ. The CDR3 coding sequence is TGCGCCAGCAGCATAGCGGGAGGCGGGACCCAGTACTTC. Its protein product is CASSIAGGGTQYF.

This rearrangement joins TRBV10-3 to TRBJ2-7; D unresolved. This CDR3 comprises 11 residues. Trimming cost V 0 bases and J 5 bases, with 2 bases left between them. Germline values: CDR1 ENHRY, CDR2 SYGVKD. CDR3 DNA: TGTGCCATCAGTGAGTCCCACGAGCAGTACTTC. It translates to CAISESHEQYF.

The V call is TRBV6-5, the J call TRBJ1-2, with 11 positions matching TRBD1. CDR1 is MNHEY and CDR2 is SVGAGI in the germline V gene. The CDR3 has 15 residues. The junction had 11 bases not matched to a gene; V was cut back by 7 bases and J by 7 bases. CDR3 in amino acids: CASTHGGDRGGGYTF. The CDR3 DNA is TGTGCCAGCACTCACGGAGGGGACAGGGGGGGTGGCTACACCTTC.